What follows is one TCR beta chain and its context. This record comes from a study of blood T cell repertoires in COVID-19. Clones were sequenced by immunoSEQ multiplex PCR, and TCRdb holds only the in-frame ones, with some missing. Among 270,000 or so clones listed, under 90% were seen once. V dropped 4 bases and J dropped 1 base, with 6 bases sitting between them. This CDR3 is built from 13 residues. The germline V gene has CDR1 KGHDR and CDR2 SFDVKD. The source material was peripheral blood. The chain employs TRBV24-1 and TRBJ2-5; D possibly corresponds to TRBD2 (6 bases). The source of this sequence is a human donor in a cohort sampled during active COVID-19. Here the CDR3 DNA reads TGTGCCACCAGTGAGGGGGGCCAAGAGACCCAGTACTTC. This translates into CATSEGGQETQYF.